This is a list of T cell receptor beta chains from one sample in a study of identical twins. TCRdb reprocessed the 5' RACE reads with MiXCR, giving one entry per CDR3 protein. This repertoire shows 200,000 to 250,000 distinct CDR3 sequences, roughly 7.5% found once; its top ten account for 1.9%. These same records also appear under a second study, on yellow fever vaccine responses in identical twins.

The sample was memory (CD45RO+) T cells sorted from blood. These receptors were obtained from a young woman in good health. Both conserved end residues are part of each CDR3. Fields, in order: D gene, clone size, V gene, J gene, CDR3 DNA, CDR3 protein. A D gene is named only where the DNA matches it firmly. Not all rows give a size; the values are once, few, many and, for expanded clones, a class.

>NA|NA|TRBV20-1|TRBJ1-5
TGCAGTGCCCCCCGGTTCCAGGGATCTCAGCCCCAGCATTTT
CSAPRFQGSQPQHF
>TRBD1|few|TRBV5-1|TRBJ2-3
TGCGCCAGCACCAGCCAGGGGGGCACAGATACGCAGTATTTT
CASTSQGGTDTQYF
>NA|many|TRBV29-1|TRBJ1-4
TGCAGCGTTGCCAGGGATGGAAAACTGTTTTTT
CSVARDGKLFF
>NA|few|TRBV9|TRBJ2-6
TGTGCCAGCAGCGTAGCAGGGGCCTACTCTGGGGCCAACGTCCTGACTTTC
CASSVAGAYSGANVLTF
>NA|few|TRBV4-3|TRBJ2-1
TGCGCCAGCAGCCGAAGGGTGGAGAGCTCCTACAATGAGCAGTTCTTC
CASSRRVESSYNEQFF
>NA|many|TRBV12-3/TRBV12-4|TRBJ1-6
TGTGCCAGCAGCCAGGGAGTAGGGCCCCTCCACTTT
CASSQGVGPLHF
>TRBD2|few|TRBV6-4|TRBJ2-7
TGTGCCAGCATAATTTTGCCGGGCTATCAAGGGACGGTCACTAGCGGGAGCTCCTACGAGCAGTACTTC
CASIILPGYQGTVTSGSSYEQYF
>NA|many|TRBV4-3|TRBJ2-7
TGCGCCAGCAGCCAAGTCCGGGACATCTCCTACGAGCAGTACTTC
CASSQVRDISYEQYF
>NA|few|TRBV28|TRBJ1-3
TGTGCCAGCAGTTTGCAAGGGGTCAGATTCTCTGGAAACACCATATATTTT
CASSLQGVRFSGNTIYF
>TRBD2|many|TRBV12-3/TRBV12-4|TRBJ2-5
TGTGCCAGCAGTCGAAGCGGGGGCAATGGAGAGACCCAGTACTTC
CASSRSGGNGETQYF
>TRBD2|many|TRBV5-1|TRBJ2-3
TGCGCCAGCAGCGAATTGGGGGGGACAGATACGCAGTATTTT
CASSELGGTDTQYF
>NA|many|TRBV28|TRBJ2-1
TGTGCCAGCAGTTCCGGAGGCTCCTACAATGAGCAGTTCTTC
CASSSGGSYNEQFF
>TRBD2|NA|TRBV10-2|TRBJ2-3
TGCGCCAGCAGTAGCGGGGGAGGGACGCAGTATTTT
CASSSGGGTQYF
>NA|few|TRBV7-8|TRBJ2-3
TGTGCCAGCAGCTTATCGGGTCGTACAGATACGCAGTATTTT
CASSLSGRTDTQYF
>TRBD1|NA|TRBV7-2|TRBJ2-1
TGTGCCAGCAGCCTTGGACAGGGGGCAATCCCAACCCAGTTCTTC
CASSLGQGAIPTQFF
>TRBD1|few|TRBV4-1|TRBJ2-7
TGCGCCAGCAGCCAAGAAGGGGGACAGGGTGGCTACGAGCAGTACTTC
CASSQEGGQGGYEQYF
>TRBD1|many|TRBV12-3/TRBV12-4|TRBJ1-1
TGTGCCAGCAGTTTTGTTCCGACAGGGGGCAGGGAAGCTTTCTTT
CASSFVPTGGREAFF
>NA|NA|TRBV3-1|TRBJ2-2
TGTGCCAGCAGCCAAGGGGGATTCCCCACCGGGGAGCTGTTTTTT
CASSQGGFPTGELFF
>NA|NA|TRBV5-5|TRBJ2-3
TGTGCCAGCAGCCATAGGCAGGGCCAGGGTCCAGATACGCAGTATTTT
CASSHRQGQGPDTQYF
>NA|few|TRBV20-1|TRBJ2-1
TGCAGTGCTAGGGACGGGACAAACAATGAGCAGTTCTTC
CSARDGTNNEQFF
>NA|many|TRBV12-3/TRBV12-4|TRBJ1-5
TGTGCCAGCAGCCAACACGCACAGCCCCAGCATTTT
CASSQHAQPQHF
>TRBD2|NA|TRBV5-8|TRBJ2-5
TGTGCCAGCAGCCTCGGACTAGCGGGGGCCCGAGAGACCCAGTACTTC
CASSLGLAGARETQYF
>TRBD1|few|TRBV5-6|TRBJ2-7
TGTGCCAGCAGCCTAACCCCGGGGACAGGGGGCTCCAGCTCCTACGAGCAGTACTTC
CASSLTPGTGGSSSYEQYF
>TRBD1|NA|TRBV6-1|TRBJ2-7
TGTGCCAGCAGTGCGGTTGGGGTAGGGGGCGGCTACGAGCAGTACTTC
CASSAVGVGGGYEQYF
>NA|few|TRBV29-1|TRBJ2-5
TGCAGCGTTGAAGGTGGTGGTTGGGGAGAGACCCAGTACTTC
CSVEGGGWGETQYF
>TRBD1|many|TRBV28|TRBJ1-2
TGTGCCAGCAGCCGGGACAGTAACTATGGCTACACCTTC
CASSRDSNYGYTF
>TRBD2|NA|TRBV3-1|TRBJ2-1
TGTGCCAGCAGCCACCGACTAGCGGGATTATCCTACAATGAGCAGTTCTTC
CASSHRLAGLSYNEQFF
>NA|many|TRBV7-2|TRBJ2-4
TGTGCCAGCAGCCCGTTCGGGGACACAGCCAAAAACATTCAGTACTTC
CASSPFGDTAKNIQYF
>NA|many|TRBV25-1|TRBJ1-2
TGTGCCAGCAGTGGCCGGGACACGTTCTATGGCTACACCTTC
CASSGRDTFYGYTF
>NA|NA|TRBV6-5|TRBJ2-1
TGTGCCAGCAGGCGGAACAATGAGCAGTTCTTC
CASRRNNEQFF
>NA|many|TRBV7-2|TRBJ1-1
TGTGCCAGCAGTCACCTCACAGGGTGGGCCACTGAAGCTTTCTTT
CASSHLTGWATEAFF
>NA|few|TRBV9|TRBJ2-1
TGTGCCAGCAGCGTAGCGGTTGTCTCCTACAATGAGCAGTTCTTC
CASSVAVVSYNEQFF
>TRBD1|few|TRBV27|TRBJ1-5
TGTGCCACCCGATATCTTGGGACAGATAATCAGCCCCAGCATTTT
CATRYLGTDNQPQHF
>TRBD1|few|TRBV11-3|TRBJ2-1
TGTGCCAGCAGCCCTCGGACAGGGGGGAGGGATGAGCAGTTCTTC
CASSPRTGGRDEQFF
>NA|many|TRBV11-2|TRBJ2-1
TGTGCCAGCAGCCCCCAAAGAGGGCGTACCTACAATGAGCAGTTCTTC
CASSPQRGRTYNEQFF
>NA|few|TRBV4-3|TRBJ1-4
TGCGCCAGCAGCCAAGAGGTACCGGCAGGGTATGAAAAACTGTTTTTT
CASSQEVPAGYEKLFF
>NA|few|TRBV29-1|TRBJ2-5
TGCAGCGCGAGAAGGGGTGAGACCCAGTACTTC
CSARRGETQYF
>NA|many|TRBV18|TRBJ2-2
TGTGCCAGCTCACCACTTCACACCGGGGAGCTGTTTTTT
CASSPLHTGELFF
>TRBD1|many|TRBV3-1|TRBJ2-7
TGTGCCAGCAGCCAAACACAGGGGCGAGAGCAGTACTTC
CASSQTQGREQYF
>TRBD1|few|TRBV28|TRBJ1-2
TGTGCCAGCAGTCCTACGGGACAGGGTATCGGCTACACCTTC
CASSPTGQGIGYTF
>NA|few|TRBV5-5|TRBJ2-1
TGTGCCAGCAGCTTGGGGGGCCTAGCTAGTTCCTACAATGAGCAGTTCTTC
CASSLGGLASSYNEQFF
>NA|many|TRBV20-1|TRBJ2-1
TGCAGTGCTAGAGTCGGTGTGGAGTCCTACAATGAGCAGTTCTTC
CSARVGVESYNEQFF
>TRBD2|NA|TRBV12-5|TRBJ2-6
TGTGCCATCAGTTTGGGACTAGCGGGTATAGTCTCTGGGGCCAACGTCCTGACTTTC
CAISLGLAGIVSGANVLTF
>NA|many|TRBV5-1|TRBJ2-3
TGCGCCAGCAGCTTGGGGAGCACGCTCGCCCCCGATACGCAGTATTTT
CASSLGSTLAPDTQYF
>NA|NA|TRBV10-1|TRBJ2-2
TGCGCCAGCAGCCACAGGGAAACCGGGGAGCTGTTTTTT
CASSHRETGELFF
>TRBD1|many|TRBV7-9|TRBJ2-3
TGTGCCAGCAGAACCCGGGACAGGGAAACAGATACGCAGTATTTT
CASRTRDRETDTQYF
>TRBD2|NA|TRBV20-1|TRBJ2-3
TGCAGTGCGAATTTAGCGGGGAGGTGGGCAGATACGCAGTATTTT
CSANLAGRWADTQYF
>TRBD2|few|TRBV10-1|TRBJ2-5
TGCGCCAGCAGTGAGGTGTTAGCGGGATCAAAGACCCAGTACTTC
CASSEVLAGSKTQYF
>TRBD1|few|TRBV11-2|TRBJ2-3
TGTGCCAGCAGCCAACAAGGGACAGGGCCCACAGATACGCAGTATTTT
CASSQQGTGPTDTQYF
>NA|many|TRBV18|TRBJ2-7
TGTGCCAGCAGCCCTGACAGTTCCTACGAGCAGTACTTC
CASSPDSSYEQYF
>NA|many|TRBV3-1|TRBJ2-3
TGTGCCAGCAGCCAAGGGCTCGGACTAAACACAGATACGCAGTATTTT
CASSQGLGLNTDTQYF
>NA|many|TRBV5-6|TRBJ2-5
TGTGCCAGCAGCTTGGACACGTCGGAGACCCAGTACTTC
CASSLDTSETQYF